This TCR beta chain was captured in a study of cytomegalovirus exposure and HLA in healthy donors. General observations from the study: In a later analysis, a missense DCLRE1C variant was linked to TCR beta V- and J-gene trimming.

Turning to this clone: What it binds is unknown.

The study ran its PCR with 60 Vbeta and 13 Jbeta primers. Sequenced by immunoSEQ multiplex PCR; TCRdb stores in-frame clones only, minus some. The data show just under 250,000 clones, more than 75% seen once. The germline V gene encodes CDR1 MNHNY and CDR2 SVGAGI (reference sequence). This CDR3 region has 13 residues. Trimming stripped 0 bases from V and 5 bases from J, with 5 bases between. The chain joins TRBV6-6 to TRBJ2-1; no clear D. This TCR was recovered from a woman aged 40 to 50 in good health and CMV-seropositive. Sequencing was performed on PBMCs. CDR3 residues: CASSYSPNNEQFF. The DNA of the CDR3 is TGTGCCAGCAGTTACTCTCCTAACAATGAGCAGTTCTTC.